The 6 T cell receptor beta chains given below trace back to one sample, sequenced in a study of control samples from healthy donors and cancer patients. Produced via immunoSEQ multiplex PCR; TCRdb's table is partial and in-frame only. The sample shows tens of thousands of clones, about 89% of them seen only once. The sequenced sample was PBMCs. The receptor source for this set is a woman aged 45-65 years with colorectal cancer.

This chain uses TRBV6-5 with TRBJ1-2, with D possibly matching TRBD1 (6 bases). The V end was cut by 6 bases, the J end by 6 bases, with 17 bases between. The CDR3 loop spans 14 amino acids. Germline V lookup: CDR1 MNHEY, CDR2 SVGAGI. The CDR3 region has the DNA TGTGCCAGCAGCGGGGGGAGGGGGGCCGATGGCTACACCTTC. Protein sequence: CASSGGRGADGYTF.

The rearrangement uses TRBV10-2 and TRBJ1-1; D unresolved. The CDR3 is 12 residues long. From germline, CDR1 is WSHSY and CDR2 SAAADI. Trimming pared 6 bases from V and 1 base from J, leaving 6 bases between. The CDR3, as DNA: TGCGCCAGCAGCCATGAGAACACTGAAGCTTTCTTT. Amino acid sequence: CASSHENTEAFF.

The CDR3 loop is CASRRTGLTEAFF. The CDR3 DNA is TGTGCCAGCAGACGGACGGGGCTCACTGAAGCTTTCTTT. The chain couples TRBV27 to TRBJ1-1, with D perhaps matching TRBD1 (5 bases). The CDR3 is made up of 13 amino acids. CDR1 is MNHEY and CDR2 is SMNVEV in the germline V gene (reference sequence). V lost 6 bases to trimming and J lost 4 bases, with 12 bases between them.

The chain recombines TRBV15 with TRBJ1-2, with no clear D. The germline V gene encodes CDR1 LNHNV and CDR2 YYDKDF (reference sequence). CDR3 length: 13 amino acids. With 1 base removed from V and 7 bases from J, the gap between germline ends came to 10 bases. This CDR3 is CATSRGELGGYTF. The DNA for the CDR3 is TGTGCCACCAGCAGAGGGGAACTCGGTGGCTACACCTTC.

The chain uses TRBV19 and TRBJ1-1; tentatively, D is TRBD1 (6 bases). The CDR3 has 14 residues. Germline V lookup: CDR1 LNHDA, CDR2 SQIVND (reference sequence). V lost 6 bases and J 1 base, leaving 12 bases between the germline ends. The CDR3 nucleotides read TGTGCCAGTAGCGCACAGGGCCGGAACACTGAAGCTTTCTTT. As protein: CASSAQGRNTEAFF.

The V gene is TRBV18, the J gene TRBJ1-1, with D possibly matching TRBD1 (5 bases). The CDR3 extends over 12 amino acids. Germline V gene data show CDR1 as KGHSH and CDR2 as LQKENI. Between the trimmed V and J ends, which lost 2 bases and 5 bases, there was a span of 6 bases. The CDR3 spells CASSPEGTEAFF. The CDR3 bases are TGTGCCAGCTCACCAGAGGGGACTGAAGCTTTCTTT.